This TCR beta chain is from a study of cytomegalovirus exposure and HLA in healthy donors. The PCR ran on 60 Vbeta and 13 Jbeta primers. Assay: immunoSEQ multiplex PCR; the TCRdb copy retains only in-frame clones and omits some. In the table there are approximately 110,000 clones, around four fifths of which are singletons. Only a few counts were recorded for this clone. What it recognizes is unknown. V shed 8 bases and J shed 1 base, with 14 bases lying between them. Germline V gene lookup returns CDR1 SEHNR and CDR2 FQNEAQ (reference sequence). This CDR3 spans 14 amino acids. Study outcomes and limitations: According to an earlier analysis, most TCR beta V segments yielded productive rearrangements about 87% or about 30% of the time. TCR beta chains numbering 164 were designated cytomegalovirus-associated. Presence/absence analyses supposed approximately even sequencing depth among donors.

This receptor was obtained from a woman between 40 and 50 years old in good health and CMV-seronegative. The rearrangement uses TRBV7-9 and TRBJ2-5; the D is unclear. Source material: PBMCs. The CDR3 loop is CASRRGASQETQYF. CDR3 bases: TGTGCCAGCCGGCGAGGCGCGAGCCAAGAGACCCAGTACTTC.